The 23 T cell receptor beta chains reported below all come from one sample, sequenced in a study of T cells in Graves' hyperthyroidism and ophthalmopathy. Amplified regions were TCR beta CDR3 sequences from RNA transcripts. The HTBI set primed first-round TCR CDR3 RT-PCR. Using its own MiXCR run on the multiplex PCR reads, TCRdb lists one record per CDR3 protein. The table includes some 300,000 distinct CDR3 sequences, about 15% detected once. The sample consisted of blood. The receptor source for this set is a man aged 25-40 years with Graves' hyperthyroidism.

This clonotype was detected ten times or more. CDR3 sequence: CASSLVGMGDEKLFF. The CDR3 nucleotides are TGTGCCAGCAGTTTGGTGGGGATGGGTGATGAAAAACTGTTTTTT. The rearrangement joins TRBV28 to TRBJ1-4; D unclear. Germline V gene data show CDR1 as MDHEN and CDR2 as SYDVKM. CDR3 length: 15 amino acids. Trimming pared 3 bases from V and 6 bases from J, leaving 14 bases between.

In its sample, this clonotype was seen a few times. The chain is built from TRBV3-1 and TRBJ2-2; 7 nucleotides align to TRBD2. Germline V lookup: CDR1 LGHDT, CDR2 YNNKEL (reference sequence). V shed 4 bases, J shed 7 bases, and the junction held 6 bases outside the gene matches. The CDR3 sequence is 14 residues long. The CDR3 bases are TGTGCCAGCAGCCGTTCTACGGGGGGCGGGGAGCTGTTTTTT. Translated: CASSRSTGGGELFF.

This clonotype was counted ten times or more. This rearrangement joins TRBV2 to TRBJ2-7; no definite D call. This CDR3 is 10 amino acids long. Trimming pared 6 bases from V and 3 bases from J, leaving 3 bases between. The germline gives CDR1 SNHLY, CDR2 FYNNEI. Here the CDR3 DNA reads TGTGCCAGCAGGAACTACGAGCAGTACTTC. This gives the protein CASRNYEQYF. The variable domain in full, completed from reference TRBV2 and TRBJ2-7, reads EPEVTQTPSHQVTQMGQEVILRCVPISNHLYFYWYRQILGQKVEFLVSFYNNEISEKSEIFDDQFSVERPDGSNFTLKIRSTKLEDSAMYFCASRNYEQYFGPGTRLTVT.

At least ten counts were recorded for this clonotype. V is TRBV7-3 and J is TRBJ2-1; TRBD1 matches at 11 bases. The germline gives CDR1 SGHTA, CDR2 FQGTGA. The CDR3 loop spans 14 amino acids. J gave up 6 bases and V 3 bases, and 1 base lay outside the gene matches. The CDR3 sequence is CASSFGTGGNEQFF. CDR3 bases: TGTGCCAGCAGCTTCGGGACAGGGGGCAATGAGCAGTTCTTC.

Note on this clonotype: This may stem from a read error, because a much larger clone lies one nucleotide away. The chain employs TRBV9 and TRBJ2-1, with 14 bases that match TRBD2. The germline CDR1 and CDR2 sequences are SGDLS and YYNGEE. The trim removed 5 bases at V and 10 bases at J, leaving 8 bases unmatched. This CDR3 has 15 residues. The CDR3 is CASSRTSGRINEQFF. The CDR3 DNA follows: TGTGCCAGCAGTCGGACTAGCGGGAGGATCAACGAGCAGTTCTTC.

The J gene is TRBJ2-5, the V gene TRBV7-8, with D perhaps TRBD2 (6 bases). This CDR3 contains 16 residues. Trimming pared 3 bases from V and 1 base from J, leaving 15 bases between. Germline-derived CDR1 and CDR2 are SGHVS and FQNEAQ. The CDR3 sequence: CASSLLNRGTQETQYF. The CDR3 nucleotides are TGTGCCAGCAGCTTGTTGAACCGCGGGACCCAAGAGACCCAGTACTTC.

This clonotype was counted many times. CDR3 region: CASSGTAYGYTF. As DNA, the CDR3 is TGTGCCAGCAGCGGGACAGCCTATGGCTACACCTTC. The genes are TRBV11-3 and TRBJ1-2; 7 bases fit TRBD1. J gave up 4 bases and V 5 bases, and 1 base lay outside the gene matches. CDR1 and CDR2 (germline): SGHNT, YENEEA. The CDR3 runs 12 residues.

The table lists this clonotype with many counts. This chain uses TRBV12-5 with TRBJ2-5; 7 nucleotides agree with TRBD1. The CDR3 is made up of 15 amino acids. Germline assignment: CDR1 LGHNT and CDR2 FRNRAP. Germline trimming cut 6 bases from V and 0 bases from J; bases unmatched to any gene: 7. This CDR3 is CASGDATGYQETQYF. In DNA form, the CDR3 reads TGTGCTAGTGGGGACGCGACAGGGTACCAAGAGACCCAGTACTTC.

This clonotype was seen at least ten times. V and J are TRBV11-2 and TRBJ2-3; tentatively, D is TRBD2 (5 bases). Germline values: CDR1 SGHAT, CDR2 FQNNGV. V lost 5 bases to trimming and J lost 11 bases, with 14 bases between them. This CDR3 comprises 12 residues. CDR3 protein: CASSPADSQQYF. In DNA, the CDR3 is TGTGCCAGCAGCCCAGCGGACTCACAGCAGTATTTT.

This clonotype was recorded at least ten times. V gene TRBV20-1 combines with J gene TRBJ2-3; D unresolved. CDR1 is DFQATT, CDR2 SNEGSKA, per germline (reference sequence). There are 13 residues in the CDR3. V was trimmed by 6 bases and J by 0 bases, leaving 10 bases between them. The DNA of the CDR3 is TGCAGTGCCCCAGGCCCCAGCACAGATACGCAGTATTTT. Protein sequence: CSAPGPSTDTQYF.

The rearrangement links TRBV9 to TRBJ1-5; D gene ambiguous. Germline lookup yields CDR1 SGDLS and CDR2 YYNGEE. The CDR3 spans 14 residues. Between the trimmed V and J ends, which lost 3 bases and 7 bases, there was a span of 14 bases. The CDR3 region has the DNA TGTGCCAGCAGCGATGGGCAGTTTGGACAGCCCCAGCATTTT. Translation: CASSDGQFGQPQHF.

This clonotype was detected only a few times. The CDR3 region has the DNA TGCGCCAGCAGCCAACTACAGGGATTCACAGATACGCAGTATTTT. The encoded protein is CASSQLQGFTDTQYF. The chain joins TRBV4-1 to TRBJ2-3, with D tentatively TRBD1 (6 bases). The CDR3 covers 15 residues. The ends were cut back, 2 bases at V and 2 bases at J, with 11 bases in the middle. Germline V gene sequence: CDR1 MGHRA, CDR2 YSYEKL.

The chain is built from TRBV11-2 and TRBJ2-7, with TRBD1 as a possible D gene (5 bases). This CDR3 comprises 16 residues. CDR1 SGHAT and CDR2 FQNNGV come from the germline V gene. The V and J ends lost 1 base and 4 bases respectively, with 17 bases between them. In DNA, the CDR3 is TGTGCCAGCAGCTTAGCGGCCGATCCAGGGCCGTACGAGCAGTACTTC. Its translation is CASSLAADPGPYEQYF.

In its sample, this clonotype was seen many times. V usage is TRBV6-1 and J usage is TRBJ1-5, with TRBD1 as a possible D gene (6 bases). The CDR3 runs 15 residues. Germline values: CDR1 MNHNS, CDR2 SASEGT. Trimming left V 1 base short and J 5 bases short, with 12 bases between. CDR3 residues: CASSEVAGVDQPQHF. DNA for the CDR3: TGTGCCAGCAGTGAAGTGGCAGGGGTGGATCAGCCCCAGCATTTT.

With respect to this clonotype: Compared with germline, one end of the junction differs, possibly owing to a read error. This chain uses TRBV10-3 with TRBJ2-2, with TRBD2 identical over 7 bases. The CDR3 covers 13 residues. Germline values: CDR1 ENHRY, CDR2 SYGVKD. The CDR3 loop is CAIREGNTGELFF. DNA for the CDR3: TGCGCCATCAGGGAGGGGAACACCGGGGAGCTGTTTTTT.

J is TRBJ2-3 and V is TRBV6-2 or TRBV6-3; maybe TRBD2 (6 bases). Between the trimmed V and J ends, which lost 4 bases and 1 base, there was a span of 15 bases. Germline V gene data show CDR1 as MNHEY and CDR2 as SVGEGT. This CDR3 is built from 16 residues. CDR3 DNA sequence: TGTGCCAGCAGTTCCCCTCCGGGGGTCCGCACAGATACGCAGTATTTT. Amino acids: CASSSPPGVRTDTQYF.

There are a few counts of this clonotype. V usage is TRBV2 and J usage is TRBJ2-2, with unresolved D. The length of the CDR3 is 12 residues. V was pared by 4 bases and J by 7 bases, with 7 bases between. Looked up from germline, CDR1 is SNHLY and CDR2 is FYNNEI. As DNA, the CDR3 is TGTGCCAGCAGTGGAGGCTACGGGGAGCTGTTTTTT. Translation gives CASSGGYGELFF.

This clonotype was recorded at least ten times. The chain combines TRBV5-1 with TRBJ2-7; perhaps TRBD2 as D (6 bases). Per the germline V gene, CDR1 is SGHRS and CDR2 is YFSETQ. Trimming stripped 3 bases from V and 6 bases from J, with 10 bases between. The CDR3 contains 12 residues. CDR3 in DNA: TGCGCCAGCAGCTACGGAGGGTCCGAGCAGTACTTC. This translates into CASSYGGSEQYF.

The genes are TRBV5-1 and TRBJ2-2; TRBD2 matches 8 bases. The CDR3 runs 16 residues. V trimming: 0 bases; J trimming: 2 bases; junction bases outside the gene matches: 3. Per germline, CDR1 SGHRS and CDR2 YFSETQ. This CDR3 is CASSLGLALNTGELFF. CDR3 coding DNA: TGCGCCAGCAGCTTGGGACTAGCGTTAAACACCGGGGAGCTGTTTTTT.

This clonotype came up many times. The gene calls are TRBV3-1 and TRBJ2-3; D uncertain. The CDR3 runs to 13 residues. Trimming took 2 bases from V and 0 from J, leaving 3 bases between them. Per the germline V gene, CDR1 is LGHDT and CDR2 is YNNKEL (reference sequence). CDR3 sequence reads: CASSQSSTDTQYF. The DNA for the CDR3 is TGTGCCAGCAGCCAAAGTAGCACAGATACGCAGTATTTT.

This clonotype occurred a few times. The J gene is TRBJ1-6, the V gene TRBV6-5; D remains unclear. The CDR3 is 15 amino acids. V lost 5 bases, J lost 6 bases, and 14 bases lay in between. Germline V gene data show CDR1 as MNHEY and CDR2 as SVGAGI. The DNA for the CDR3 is TGTGCCAGCAGTAACCGGCCACCCTCTAATTCACCCCTCCACTTT. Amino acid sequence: CASSNRPPSNSPLHF.

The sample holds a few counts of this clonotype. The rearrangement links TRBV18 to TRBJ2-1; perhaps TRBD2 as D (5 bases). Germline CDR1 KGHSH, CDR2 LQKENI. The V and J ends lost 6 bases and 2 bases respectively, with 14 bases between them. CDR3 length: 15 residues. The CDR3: CASSWVAPAYNEQFF. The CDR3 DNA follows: TGTGCCAGCTCCTGGGTAGCGCCCGCCTACAATGAGCAGTTCTTC.

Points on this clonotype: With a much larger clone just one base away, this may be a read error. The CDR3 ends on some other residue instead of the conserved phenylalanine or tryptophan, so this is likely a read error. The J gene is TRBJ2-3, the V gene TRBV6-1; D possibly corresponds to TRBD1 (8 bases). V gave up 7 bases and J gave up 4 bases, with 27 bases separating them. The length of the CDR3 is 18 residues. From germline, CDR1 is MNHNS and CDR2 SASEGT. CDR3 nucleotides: TGTGCCAGCAAGGACAGGGCGCTAGCGGTTCTGGGGGCAGATACGCAGTATATT. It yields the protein CASKDRALAVLGADTQYI.